In this sample, the clone carrying this T cell receptor beta chain turned up a few times. This sample is part of a study of blood T cells in healthy people across ages. CDR1 and CDR2 (germline): PRHDT, FYEKMQ (reference sequence). V was trimmed by 3 bases and J by 0 bases, leaving 15 bases between them. CDR3 length equals 16 residues. The second PCR ran roughly 6 to 12 cycles with a sample-barcoded 5' primer and J-beta primers. Each CDR3 protein is one row after TCRdb ran MiXCR on the 5' RACE reads. Of approximately 1.5 million distinct CDR3 sequences in the sample, approximately 43% were seen once. V usage is TRBV13 and J usage is TRBJ2-7; D uncertain. The receptor's source is a woman younger than 35 in good health. Specimen: blood. For the CDR3, the DNA is TGTGCCAGCAGCTTGTTGCTGGCGGAAAGCTCCTACGAGCAGTACTTC. Its protein is CASSLLLAESSYEQYF.